This entry describes one T cell receptor (beta chain). Its antigen is undetermined. This sample was taken from a study of vaccination and CD4 T cells after COVID-19. About the study: Post-COVID samples had a sampling time that fell a median roughly 92 days after diagnosis (range 35 to 161). Study conclusions and caveats: Analysis covered relatively few convalescent patients and lacked any early post-infection timepoints.

The CDR3 runs to 12 residues. Germline CDR1 and CDR2: MNHEY and SVGAGI. Trimming pared 2 bases from V and 5 bases from J, leaving 6 bases between. Treatment meaning: approximately 9-day PBMC culture with coronavirus spike peptide pools or control peptides (ViraFEST assay). Oncomine TCR Beta short-read sequencing was applied to DNA from cultured CD4+ T cells. The genomic DNA was obtained from cultured CD4+ T cells by extraction with the QIAamp micro DNA kit. MiXCR was run by TCRdb on the PCR reads, yielding one entry per CDR3 protein. The profile covers around 13,000 distinct CDR3 sequences, with over 20% appearing a single time and roughly 15% taken by the ten largest.

The sequence came from a human donor with COVID-19. The sequencing sample was made of cultured CD4+ T cells from blood. V gene TRBV6-5 combines with J gene TRBJ2-5, with D unresolved. CDR3 DNA: TGTGCCAGCAGTTACGATGGGGAGACCCAGTACTTC. Its translation: CASSYDGETQYF.